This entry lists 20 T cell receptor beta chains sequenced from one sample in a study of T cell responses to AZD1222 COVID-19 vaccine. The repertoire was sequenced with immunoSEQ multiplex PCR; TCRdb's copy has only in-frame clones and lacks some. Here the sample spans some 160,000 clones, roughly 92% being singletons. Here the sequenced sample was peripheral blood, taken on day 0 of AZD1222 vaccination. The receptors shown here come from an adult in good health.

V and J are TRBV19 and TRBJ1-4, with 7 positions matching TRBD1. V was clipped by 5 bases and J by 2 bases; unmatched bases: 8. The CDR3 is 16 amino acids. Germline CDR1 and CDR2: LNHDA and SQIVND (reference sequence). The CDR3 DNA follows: TGTGCCAGTAGTTCGGACAGGCGGAGGACTAATGAAAAACTGTTTTTT. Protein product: CASSSDRRRTNEKLFF.

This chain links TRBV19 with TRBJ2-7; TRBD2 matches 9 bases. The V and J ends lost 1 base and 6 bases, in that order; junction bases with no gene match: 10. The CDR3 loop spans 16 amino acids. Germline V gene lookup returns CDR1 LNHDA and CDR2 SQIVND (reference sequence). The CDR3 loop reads CASSIGSGASGIEQYF. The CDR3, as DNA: TGTGCCAGTAGTATAGGCTCCGGGGCTAGCGGGATCGAGCAGTACTTC.

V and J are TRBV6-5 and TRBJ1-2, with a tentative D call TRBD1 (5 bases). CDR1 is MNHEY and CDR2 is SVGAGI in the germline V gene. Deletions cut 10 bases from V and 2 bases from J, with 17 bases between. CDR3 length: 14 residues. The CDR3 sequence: CAIEEKGRNYGYTF. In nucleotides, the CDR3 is TGTGCCATCGAGGAAAAGGGACGGAACTATGGCTACACCTTC.

The CDR3 sequence is CASSYPGTGGTNEKLFF. CDR3 nucleotides: TGTGCCAGTAGTTACCCCGGGACAGGGGGAACTAATGAAAAACTGTTTTTT. The chain combines TRBV19 with TRBJ1-4; 11 nucleotides match TRBD1. This CDR3 is 17 amino acids long. V lost 5 bases, J lost 1 base, and 6 bases stayed unmatched. Germline CDR1 LNHDA, CDR2 SQIVND (reference sequence).

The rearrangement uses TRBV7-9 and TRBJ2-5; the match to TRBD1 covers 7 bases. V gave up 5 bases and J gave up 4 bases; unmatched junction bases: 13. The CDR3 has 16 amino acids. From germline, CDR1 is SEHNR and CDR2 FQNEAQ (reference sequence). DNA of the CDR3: TGTGCCAGCAGCCCCCAAGGGGGCTCAACCGGAGAGACCCAGTACTTC. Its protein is CASSPQGGSTGETQYF.

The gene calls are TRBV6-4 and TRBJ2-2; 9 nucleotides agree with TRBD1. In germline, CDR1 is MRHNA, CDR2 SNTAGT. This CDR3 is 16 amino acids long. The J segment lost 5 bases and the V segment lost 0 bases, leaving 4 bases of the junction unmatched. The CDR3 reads CASSDSGQGGTGELFF. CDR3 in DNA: TGTGCCAGCAGTGACTCGGGACAGGGAGGGACCGGGGAGCTGTTTTTT.

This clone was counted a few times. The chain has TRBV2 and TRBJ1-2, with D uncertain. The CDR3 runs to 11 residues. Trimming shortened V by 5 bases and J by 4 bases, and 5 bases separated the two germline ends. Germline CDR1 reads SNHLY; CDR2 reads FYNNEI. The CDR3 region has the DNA TGTGCCAGCAGTATGATCTATGGCTACACCTTC. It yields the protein CASSMIYGYTF.

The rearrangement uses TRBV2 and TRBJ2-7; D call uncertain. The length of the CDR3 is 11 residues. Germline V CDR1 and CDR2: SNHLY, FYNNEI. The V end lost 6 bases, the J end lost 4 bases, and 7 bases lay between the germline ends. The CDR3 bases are TGTGCCAGCAGAGTGGCTTACGAGCAGTACTTC. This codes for CASRVAYEQYF.

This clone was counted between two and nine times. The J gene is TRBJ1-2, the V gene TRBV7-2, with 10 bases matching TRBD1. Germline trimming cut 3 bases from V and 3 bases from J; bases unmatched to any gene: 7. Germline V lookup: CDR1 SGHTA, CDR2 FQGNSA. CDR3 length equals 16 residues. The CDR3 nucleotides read TGTGCCAGCAGCTTTAGACAGGGGGCGCGGGACTATGGCTACACCTTC. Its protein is CASSFRQGARDYGYTF.

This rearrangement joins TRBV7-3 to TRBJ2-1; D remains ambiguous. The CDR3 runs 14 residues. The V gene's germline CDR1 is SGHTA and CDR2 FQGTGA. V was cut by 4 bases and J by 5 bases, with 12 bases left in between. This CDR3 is CASSSRTRNNEQFF. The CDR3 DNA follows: TGTGCCAGCAGCTCGCGAACTCGGAACAATGAGCAGTTCTTC.

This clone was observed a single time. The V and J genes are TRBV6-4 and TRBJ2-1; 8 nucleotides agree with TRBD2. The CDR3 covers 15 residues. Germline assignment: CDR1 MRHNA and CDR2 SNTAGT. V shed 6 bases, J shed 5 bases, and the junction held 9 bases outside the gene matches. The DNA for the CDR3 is TGTGCCAGCAGAAGAACGGGAGCGGGAGACAATGAGCAGTTCTTC. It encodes CASRRTGAGDNEQFF.

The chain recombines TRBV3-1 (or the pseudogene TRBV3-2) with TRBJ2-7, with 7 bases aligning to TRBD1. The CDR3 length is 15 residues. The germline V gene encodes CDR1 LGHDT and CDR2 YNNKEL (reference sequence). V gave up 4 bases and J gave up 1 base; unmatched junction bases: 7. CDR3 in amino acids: CASSPGGSRSYEQYF. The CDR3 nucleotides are TGTGCCAGCAGCCCAGGGGGTAGCAGGTCCTACGAGCAGTACTTC.

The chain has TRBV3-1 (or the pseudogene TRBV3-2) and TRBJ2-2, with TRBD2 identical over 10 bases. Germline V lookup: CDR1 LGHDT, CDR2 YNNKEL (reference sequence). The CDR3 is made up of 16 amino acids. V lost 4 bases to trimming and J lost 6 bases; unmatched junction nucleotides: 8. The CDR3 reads CASSRGASGSAGELFF. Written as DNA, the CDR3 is TGTGCCAGCAGCCGGGGGGCTAGCGGGAGCGCCGGGGAGCTGTTTTTT.

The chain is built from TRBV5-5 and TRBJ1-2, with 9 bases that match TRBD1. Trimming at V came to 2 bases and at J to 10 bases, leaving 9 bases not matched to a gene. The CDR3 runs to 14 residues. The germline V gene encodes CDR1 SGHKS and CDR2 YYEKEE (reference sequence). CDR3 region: CASSFNPGQGVYTF. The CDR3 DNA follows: TGTGCCAGCAGCTTTAACCCGGGACAGGGTGTCTACACCTTC.

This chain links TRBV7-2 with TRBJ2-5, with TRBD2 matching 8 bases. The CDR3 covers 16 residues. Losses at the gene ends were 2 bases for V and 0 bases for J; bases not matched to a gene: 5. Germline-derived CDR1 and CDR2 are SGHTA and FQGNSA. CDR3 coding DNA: TGTGCCAGCAGCTTATGGCCTAGCGGGTACCAAGAGACCCAGTACTTC. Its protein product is CASSLWPSGYQETQYF.

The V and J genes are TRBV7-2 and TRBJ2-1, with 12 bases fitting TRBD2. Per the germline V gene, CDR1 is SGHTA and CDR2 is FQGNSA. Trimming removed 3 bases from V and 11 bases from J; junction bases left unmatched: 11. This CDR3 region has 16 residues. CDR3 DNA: TGTGCCAGCAGCTTGAGACTAGCGGGGGAGTCAATGAAGCAGTTCTTC. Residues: CASSLRLAGESMKQFF.

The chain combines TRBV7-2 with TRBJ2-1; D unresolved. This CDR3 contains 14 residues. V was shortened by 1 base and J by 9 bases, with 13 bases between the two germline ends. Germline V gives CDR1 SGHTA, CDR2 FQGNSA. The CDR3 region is CASSLGVRWGEQFF. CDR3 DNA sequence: TGTGCCAGCAGCTTAGGCGTTAGATGGGGTGAGCAGTTCTTC.

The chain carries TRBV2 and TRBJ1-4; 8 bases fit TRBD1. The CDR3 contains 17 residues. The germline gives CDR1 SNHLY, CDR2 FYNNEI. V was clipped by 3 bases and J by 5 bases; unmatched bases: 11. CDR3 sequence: CASSDRRTGMGNEKLFF. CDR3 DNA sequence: TGTGCCAGCAGTGACCGTAGGACAGGGATGGGGAATGAAAAACTGTTTTTT. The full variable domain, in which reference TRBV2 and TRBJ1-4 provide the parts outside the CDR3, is EPEVTQTPSHQVTQMGQEVILRCVPISNHLYFYWYRQILGQKVEFLVSFYNNEISEKSEIFDDQFSVERPDGSNFTLKIRSTKLEDSAMYFCASSDRRTGMGNEKLFFGSGTQLSVL.

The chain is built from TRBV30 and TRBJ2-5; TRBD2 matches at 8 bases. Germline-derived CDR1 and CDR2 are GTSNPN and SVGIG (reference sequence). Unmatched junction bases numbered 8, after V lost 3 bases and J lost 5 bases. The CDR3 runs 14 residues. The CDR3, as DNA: TGTGCCTGGAGCGGTGTAGCGGGAAGGGAGACCCAGTACTTC. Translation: CAWSGVAGRETQYF.

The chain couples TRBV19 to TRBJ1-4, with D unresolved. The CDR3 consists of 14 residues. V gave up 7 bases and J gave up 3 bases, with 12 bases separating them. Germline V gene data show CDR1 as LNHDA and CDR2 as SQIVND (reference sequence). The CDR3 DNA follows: TGTGCCAGTATGGAGGGTTCTTCTAATGAAAAACTGTTTTTT. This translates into CASMEGSSNEKLFF.